A single sample gave rise to the 14 T cell receptor beta chains below, sequenced in a study of shared clonotypes between healthy human individuals. Sequencing used immunoSEQ multiplex PCR; TCRdb keeps in-frame clones, though not all of them. The table includes about 990,000 clones, 70% to 80% detected once. The sequencing sample was made of memory CD4+ T cells from PBMCs. Subset of the sample: CD45RA-negative fraction. These receptors were obtained from a man aged 18 to 30 in good health. Some clones in this sample may be carry-over from other donors' samples.

The rearrangement links TRBV29-1 to TRBJ1-3, with D perhaps TRBD1 (5 bases). CDR1 and CDR2 from the germline V gene are SQVTM and ANQGSEA. The V gene lost 4 bases and the J gene lost 0 bases, with 10 bases spanning the gap. The CDR3 length is 14 residues. The CDR3 nucleotides read TGCAGCGTTGGGGGGGATAGCTCTGGAAACACCATATATTTT. Residues: CSVGGDSSGNTIYF.

V gene TRBV5-1 combines with J gene TRBJ2-6; D possibly matches TRBD1 or TRBD2 (5 bases each). The ends were cut back, 7 bases at V and 2 bases at J, with 10 bases in the middle. The CDR3 contains 14 residues. Germline V lookup: CDR1 SGHRS, CDR2 YFSETQ. The CDR3 DNA reads TGCGCCAGCGGGGGAAGGGCTGGGGCCAACGTCCTGACTTTC. This codes for CASGGRAGANVLTF.

V gene TRBV5-5 combines with J gene TRBJ2-2; 9 bases map to TRBD1. Losses at the gene ends were 2 bases for V and 7 bases for J; bases not matched to a gene: 3. The V gene's germline CDR1 is SGHKS and CDR2 YYEKEE (reference sequence). The CDR3 has 14 residues. Written as DNA, the CDR3 is TGTGCCAGCAGCTTACAGGGGGCTATCGGGGAGCTGTTTTTT. Encoded protein: CASSLQGAIGELFF.

The V gene is TRBV7-2, the J gene TRBJ1-5; the match to TRBD1 covers 8 bases. The length of the CDR3 is 14 residues. Germline V lookup: CDR1 SGHTA, CDR2 FQGNSA. V lost 5 bases and J lost 7; bases outside the gene matches: 7. The CDR3 sequence: CASSRQAGGQPQHF. As DNA, the CDR3 is TGTGCCAGCAGCCGCCAGGCAGGGGGCCAGCCCCAGCATTTT.

This chain joins TRBV11-2 and TRBJ2-2; D uncertain. The V gene lost 0 bases and the J gene lost 3 bases, with 11 bases spanning the gap. Germline CDR1 reads SGHAT; CDR2 reads FQNNGV. This CDR3 spans 16 amino acids. DNA for the CDR3: TGTGCCAGCAGCTTAGACCCCGGCCGCTACACCGGGGAGCTGTTTTTT. It is translated as CASSLDPGRYTGELFF.

This clone came up a few times. The chain links TRBV5-1 to TRBJ2-7, with 7 bases lining up with TRBD1. The germline V gene has CDR1 SGHRS and CDR2 YFSETQ. This CDR3 is 15 amino acids long. The V gene end was trimmed by 2 bases and the J gene end by 2 bases; junction bases not matched to a gene: 7. The chain's CDR3 is CASSFGDRVPYEQYF. CDR3 DNA: TGCGCCAGCAGCTTTGGTGACAGGGTGCCCTACGAGCAGTACTTC. Using reference TRBV5-1 and TRBJ2-7 for the parts outside the CDR3, the full variable domain is KAGVTQTPRYLIKTRGQQVTLSCSPISGHRSVSWYQQTPGQGLQFLFEYFSETQRNKGNFPGRFSGRQFSNSRSEMNVSTLELGDSALYLCASSFGDRVPYEQYFGPGTRLTVT.

This rearrangement joins TRBV28 to TRBJ2-3; D is possibly TRBD1 (6 bases). Germline CDR1 reads MDHEN; CDR2 reads SYDVKM. The CDR3 runs to 14 residues. Trimming took off 5 bases at V and 1 base at J, with 10 bases between the two ends. CDR3 bases: TGTGCCAGCAGTGACAGGATGGGCACAGATACGCAGTATTTT. Protein sequence: CASSDRMGTDTQYF.

This rearrangement joins TRBV29-1 to TRBJ2-3; D may be TRBD2 (6 bases). CDR1 is SQVTM and CDR2 is ANQGSEA in the germline V gene. The CDR3 totals 12 residues. The V end was cut by 6 bases, the J end by 2 bases, with 9 bases between. This CDR3 reads CSVRTITDTQYF. Here the CDR3 DNA reads TGCAGCGTCCGGACTATCACAGATACGCAGTATTTT.

The chain joins TRBV19 to TRBJ2-7; maybe TRBD1 (7 bases). V dropped 3 bases and J dropped 2 bases, with 14 bases sitting between them. The CDR3 spans 15 residues. The germline V gene encodes CDR1 LNHDA and CDR2 SQIVND (reference sequence). The CDR3 loop is CASSILGRGAYEQYF. The CDR3 nucleotides are TGTGCCAGTAGTATCTTGGGCAGGGGGGCCTACGAGCAGTACTTC. The full variable domain, rest sourced from reference TRBV19 and TRBJ2-7, is DGGITQSPKYLFRKEGQNVTLSCEQNLNHDAMYWYRQDPGQGLRLIYYSQIVNDFQKGDIAEGYSVSREKKESFPLTVTSAQKNPTAFYLCASSILGRGAYEQYFGPGTRLTVT.

This chain uses TRBV4-1 with TRBJ2-1; 7 bases align to TRBD2. CDR1 is MGHRA, CDR2 YSYEKL, per germline. This CDR3 is built from 15 residues. Trimming took 1 base from V and 9 from J; bases not matched to a gene: 9. The CDR3: CASSQGMAGAFEQFF. The CDR3 DNA reads as TGCGCCAGCAGCCAAGGAATGGCGGGAGCGTTTGAGCAGTTCTTC.

J is TRBJ2-7 and V is TRBV6-1; 8 nucleotides align to TRBD2. Germline trimming cut 10 bases from V and 6 bases from J; bases unmatched to any gene: 11. This CDR3 region has 13 residues. From germline, CDR1 is MNHNS and CDR2 SASEGT. This CDR3 is CATERELGGEQYF. CDR3 coding DNA: TGTGCCACGGAGCGGGAGCTTGGGGGCGAGCAGTACTTC.

The chain uses TRBV28 and TRBJ1-2; a possible D gene is TRBD1 (6 bases). V dropped 6 bases and J dropped 3 bases, with 20 bases sitting between them. CDR3 size: 16 residues. Looked up from germline, CDR1 is MDHEN and CDR2 is SYDVKM. CDR3 protein: CASSTGGGGGHYGYTF. The CDR3 bases are TGTGCCAGCAGCACGGGAGGGGGAGGGGGACACTATGGCTACACCTTC.

This chain's CDR3 is CASSLAGTYVNTGELFF. The CDR3 DNA reads TGCGCCAGCAGCTTGGCTGGCACATACGTGAACACCGGGGAGCTGTTTTTT. The chain carries TRBV5-1 and TRBJ2-2; the D is unclear. Germline-derived CDR1 and CDR2 are SGHRS and YFSETQ. V lost 0 bases to trimming and J lost 1 base, with 13 bases between them. The CDR3 totals 17 residues.

In the case of this clone: The same CDR3 is also encoded by other DNA sequences in this sample. This chain uses TRBV10-3 with TRBJ2-7; the D is unclear. V was pared by 0 bases and J by 4 bases, with 4 bases between. Germline V CDR1 and CDR2: ENHRY, SYGVKD. The CDR3 has 12 amino acids. CDR3 sequence: CAISESGYEQYF. The DNA of the CDR3 is TGTGCCATCAGTGAGTCAGGGTACGAGCAGTACTTC.